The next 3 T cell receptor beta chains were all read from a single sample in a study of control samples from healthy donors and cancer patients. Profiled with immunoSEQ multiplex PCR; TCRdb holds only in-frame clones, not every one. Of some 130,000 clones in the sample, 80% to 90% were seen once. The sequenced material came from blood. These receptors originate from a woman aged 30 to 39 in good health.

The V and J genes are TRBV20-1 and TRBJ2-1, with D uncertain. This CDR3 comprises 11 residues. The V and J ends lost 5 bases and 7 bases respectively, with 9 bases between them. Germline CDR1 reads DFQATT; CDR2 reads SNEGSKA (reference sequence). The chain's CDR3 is CSAPSGNEQFF. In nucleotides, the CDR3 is TGCAGTGCTCCGTCTGGGAATGAGCAGTTCTTC.

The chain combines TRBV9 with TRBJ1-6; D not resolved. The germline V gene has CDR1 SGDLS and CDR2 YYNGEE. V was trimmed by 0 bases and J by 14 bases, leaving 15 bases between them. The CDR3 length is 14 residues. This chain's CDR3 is CASSVGQAYFALHF. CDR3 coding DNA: TGTGCCAGCAGCGTAGGCCAGGCCTATTTTGCCCTCCACTTT. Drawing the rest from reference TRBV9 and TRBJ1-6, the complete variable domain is DSGVTQTPKHLITATGQRVTLRCSPRSGDLSVYWYQQSLDQGLQFLIQYYNGEERAKGNILERFSAQQFPDLHSELNLSSLELGDSALYFCASSVGQAYFALHFGNGTRLTVT.

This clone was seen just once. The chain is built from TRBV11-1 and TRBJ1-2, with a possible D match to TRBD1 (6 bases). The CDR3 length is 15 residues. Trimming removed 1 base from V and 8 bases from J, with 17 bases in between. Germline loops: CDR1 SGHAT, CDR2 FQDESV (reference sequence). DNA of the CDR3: TGTGCCAGCAGCTTAGAGGACGGGACACCCTTCGGCTACACCTTC. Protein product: CASSLEDGTPFGYTF.